One and the same sample provided the 9 T cell receptor beta chains below, sequenced in a study of blood T cell repertoires in COVID-19. The table came from immunoSEQ multiplex PCR; TCRdb's copy has only in-frame clones and leaves some out. The profile shows about 240,000 clones, roughly 80% of them singletons. The sample comprised peripheral blood. The receptor set was obtained from a woman of 80 years or more with acute or convalescent COVID-19.

V usage is TRBV7-9 and J usage is TRBJ2-7; 8 bases map to TRBD2. Losses at the gene ends were 5 bases for V and 5 bases for J; bases not matched to a gene: 8. CDR3 length equals 14 residues. Germline assignment: CDR1 SEHNR and CDR2 FQNEAQ (reference sequence). The CDR3 DNA reads as TGTGCCAGCAGCCATTCGCGGGGGGAAGACGAGCAGTACTTC. Amino acids: CASSHSRGEDEQYF.

The chain is built from TRBV10-1 and TRBJ1-2; D remains unclear. The V end was cut by 5 bases, the J end by 4 bases, with 14 bases between. Germline V gives CDR1 WNHNN, CDR2 SYGVQD (reference sequence). This CDR3 has 14 residues. The CDR3 DNA reads TGCGCCAGCAGTTCTGAGGCCCCTGGCTATGGCTACACCTTC. Translating gives CASSSEAPGYGYTF.

The chain combines TRBV20-1 with TRBJ2-1; D is ambiguous. V dropped 3 bases and J dropped 6 bases, with 12 bases sitting between them. Germline values: CDR1 DFQATT, CDR2 SNEGSKA (reference sequence). The CDR3 loop spans 13 amino acids. CDR3: CSASWAVGNEQFF. CDR3 coding DNA: TGCAGTGCTAGTTGGGCAGTCGGCAATGAGCAGTTCTTC.

This clone has a handful of counts. V is TRBV3-1 (or the pseudogene TRBV3-2) and J is TRBJ2-5; TRBD2 is a possible D gene (6 bases). Germline V gene lookup returns CDR1 LGHDT and CDR2 YNNKEL (reference sequence). This CDR3 has 14 residues. V was shortened by 0 bases and J by 4 bases, with 9 bases between the two germline ends. This chain's CDR3 is CASSQDWRGETQYF. The CDR3 DNA follows: TGTGCCAGCAGCCAAGATTGGAGGGGAGAGACCCAGTACTTC.

This clone was found once. The chain combines TRBV7-8 with TRBJ1-5; D is possibly TRBD1 (6 bases). Germline V gene sequence: CDR1 SGHVS, CDR2 FQNEAQ. Trimming stripped 0 bases from V and 3 bases from J, with 12 bases between. This CDR3 is 16 amino acids long. CDR3 loop: CASSLARGEFNQPQHF. The CDR3 coding sequence is TGTGCCAGCAGCTTAGCCAGGGGAGAGTTCAATCAGCCCCAGCATTTT.

The chain couples TRBV5-1 to TRBJ1-3; D unresolved. V lost 0 bases, J lost 8 bases, and 15 bases lay in between. This CDR3 region has 15 residues. Germline CDR1 is SGHRS and CDR2 is YFSETQ. In DNA, the CDR3 is TGCGCCAGCAGCTTGGCCGGGGATCGCCGAGACACCATATATTTT. Translated: CASSLAGDRRDTIYF.

The V and J genes are TRBV3-1 (or the pseudogene TRBV3-2) and TRBJ1-4, with a weak D call TRBD1 (5 bases). CDR1 and CDR2 (germline): LGHDT, YNNKEL (reference sequence). Trimming removed 4 bases at V and 6 bases at J, with 9 bases between. This CDR3 has 13 amino acids. This chain's CDR3 is CASSLRGDEKLFF. CDR3 in DNA: TGTGCCAGCAGCCTACGGGGGGATGAAAAACTGTTTTTT.

The V and J genes are TRBV7-6 and TRBJ2-2; TRBD2 agrees at 9 bases. Per germline, CDR1 SGHVS and CDR2 FNYEAQ. This CDR3 spans 15 amino acids. V dropped 3 bases and J dropped 5; count of bases not matched to a gene: 4. CDR3 nucleotides: TGTGCCAGCAGCTTCGGCGGGAGGGGGACCGGGGAGCTGTTTTTT. The encoded protein is CASSFGGRGTGELFF.

In the case of this clone: A read error may account for a junction end that differs from germline. J is TRBJ1-1 and V is TRBV2; 7 positions match TRBD1. The germline gives CDR1 SNHLY, CDR2 FYNNEI. The CDR3 extends over 17 amino acids. The CDR3 protein is CASSEEFTGELNAEAFF. The CDR3 DNA reads TGTGCCAGCAGTGAAGAATTCACAGGGGAATTGAACGCTGAAGCTTTCTTT. Using reference TRBV2 and TRBJ1-1 for the parts outside the CDR3, the full variable domain is EPEVTQTPSHQVTQMGQEVILRCVPISNHLYFYWYRQILGQKVEFLVSFYNNEISEKSEIFDDQFSVERPDGSNFTLKIRSTKLEDSAMYFCASSEEFTGELNAEAFFGQGTRLTVV.